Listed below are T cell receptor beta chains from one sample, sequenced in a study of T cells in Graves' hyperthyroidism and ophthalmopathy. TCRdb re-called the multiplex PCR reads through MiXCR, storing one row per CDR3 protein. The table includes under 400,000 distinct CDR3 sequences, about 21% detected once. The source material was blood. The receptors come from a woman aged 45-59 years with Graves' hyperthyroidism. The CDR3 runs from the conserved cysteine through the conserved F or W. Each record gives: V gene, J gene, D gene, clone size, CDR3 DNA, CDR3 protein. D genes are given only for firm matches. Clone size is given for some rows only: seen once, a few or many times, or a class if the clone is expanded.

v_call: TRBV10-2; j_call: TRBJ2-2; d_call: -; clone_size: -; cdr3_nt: TGCGCCACATGCCGAGGGGACACCGGGGAGCTGTTTTTT; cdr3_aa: CATCRGDTGELFF
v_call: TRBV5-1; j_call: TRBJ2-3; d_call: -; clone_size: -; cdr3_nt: TGCGCCAGCAGCTTGGGTGAAGCCACAGATACGCAGTATTTT; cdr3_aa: CASSLGEATDTQYF
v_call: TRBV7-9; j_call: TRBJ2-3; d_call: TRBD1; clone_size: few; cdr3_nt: TGTGCCAGCAGCTTCGGGAGACAGGGGCCTAGCACAGATACGCAGTATTTT; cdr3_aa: CASSFGRQGPSTDTQYF
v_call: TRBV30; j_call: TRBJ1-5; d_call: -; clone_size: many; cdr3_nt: TGTGCCTGGAGTTCGGACGGCCTACCCCAGCATTTT; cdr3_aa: CAWSSDGLPQHF
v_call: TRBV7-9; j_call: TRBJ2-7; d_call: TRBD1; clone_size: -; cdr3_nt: TGTGCCAGCAGCTTAGAATCCAGGGGGCCCTACGAGCAGTACTTC; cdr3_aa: CASSLESRGPYEQYF
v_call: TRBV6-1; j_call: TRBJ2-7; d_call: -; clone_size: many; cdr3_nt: TGTGCCAGCAGTAGACAGGTCAGGGCTGGTGAGCAGTACTTC; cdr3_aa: CASSRQVRAGEQYF
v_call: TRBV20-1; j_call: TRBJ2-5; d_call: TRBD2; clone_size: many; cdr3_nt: TGCAGTGCTAGAGATGGGAGGGGCGCAGAGACCCAGTACTTC; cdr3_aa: CSARDGRGAETQYF
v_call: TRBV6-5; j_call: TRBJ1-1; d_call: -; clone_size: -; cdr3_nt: TGTGCCAGCAGTTTCCAGGGTTCGGAAACTGAAGCTTTCTTT; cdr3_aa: CASSFQGSETEAFF
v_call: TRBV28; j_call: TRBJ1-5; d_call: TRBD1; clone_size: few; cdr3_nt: TGTGCCAGTAGACAGGGGGTCCAGCCCCAGCATTTT; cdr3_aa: CASRQGVQPQHF
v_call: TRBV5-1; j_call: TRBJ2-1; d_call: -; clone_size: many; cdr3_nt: TGCGCCAGCAGCTTGGGGGGCAGGGATGGTGAGCAGTTCTTC; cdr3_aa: CASSLGGRDGEQFF
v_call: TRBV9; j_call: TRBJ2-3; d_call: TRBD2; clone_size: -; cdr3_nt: TGTGCCAGCAGCGCAAGCGGTGTAGCGGGGCATGATACGCAGTATTTT; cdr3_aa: CASSASGVAGHDTQYF
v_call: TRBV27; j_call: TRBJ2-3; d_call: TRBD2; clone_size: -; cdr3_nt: TGTGCCAGCAGTGACGGGGGGGAAACAGATACGCAGTATTTT; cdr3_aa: CASSDGGETDTQYF
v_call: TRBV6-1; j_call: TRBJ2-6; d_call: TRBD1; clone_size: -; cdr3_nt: TGTGCCAGCAGTATCGCAGGGGGCCTAGCATCTGGGGCCAACGTCCTGACTTTC; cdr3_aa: CASSIAGGLASGANVLTF
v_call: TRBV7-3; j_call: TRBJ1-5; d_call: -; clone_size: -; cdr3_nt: TGTGCCAGCAGCTTAAGGCCTGCGACAGGAGGGAGGGATCAGCCCCAGCATTTT; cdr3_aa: CASSLRPATGGRDQPQHF
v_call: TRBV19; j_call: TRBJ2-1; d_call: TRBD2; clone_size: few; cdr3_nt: TGTGCCAGTACCGAAACGGCGGGCGGGAGGGCCTACAATGAGCAGTTCTTC; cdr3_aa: CASTETAGGRAYNEQFF
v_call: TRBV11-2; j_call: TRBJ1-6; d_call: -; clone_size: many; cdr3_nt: TGTGCCAGCAGCTTAGAAGGGCCGAATTCACCCCTCCACTTT; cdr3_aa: CASSLEGPNSPLHF
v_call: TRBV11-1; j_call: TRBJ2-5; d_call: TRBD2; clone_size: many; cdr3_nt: TGTGCCAGCAGCTCCCAGGCGGGGGGGTACCAAGAGACCCAGTACTTC; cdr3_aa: CASSSQAGGYQETQYF
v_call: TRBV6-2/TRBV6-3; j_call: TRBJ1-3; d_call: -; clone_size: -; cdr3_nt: TGTGCCAGCAGTGACCGGGATCCCCTCTCTGGAAACACCATATATTTT; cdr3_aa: CASSDRDPLSGNTIYF
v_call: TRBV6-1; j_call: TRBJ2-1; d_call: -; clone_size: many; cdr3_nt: TGTGCCAGCAGTGAAGCGCGGCGAGCTGAGCAGTTCTTC; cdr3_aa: CASSEARRAEQFF
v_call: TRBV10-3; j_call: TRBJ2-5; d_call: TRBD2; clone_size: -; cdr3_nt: TGTGCCATCAGTAAGCGGGAGGGGGAGACCCAGTACTTC; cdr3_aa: CAISKREGETQYF
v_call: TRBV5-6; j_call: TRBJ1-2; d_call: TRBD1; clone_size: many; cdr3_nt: TGTGCCAGCAGCGTGGGGACAGGGGGACTCTCTGGCTACACCTTC; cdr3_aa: CASSVGTGGLSGYTF
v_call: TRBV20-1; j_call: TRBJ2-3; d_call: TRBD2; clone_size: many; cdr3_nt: TGCAGTGCTATCTTAGCGGGGGGGCCAGGTGATACGCAGTATTTT; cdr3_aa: CSAILAGGPGDTQYF
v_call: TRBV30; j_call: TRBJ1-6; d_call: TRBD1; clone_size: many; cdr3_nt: TGTGCCTGGAGTGTAAGGACAGGGAATCATTCACCCCTCCACTTT; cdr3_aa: CAWSVRTGNHSPLHF
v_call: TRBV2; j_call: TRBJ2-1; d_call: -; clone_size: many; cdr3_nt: TGTGCCAGCAGTGGCGTATATCCCCCTCCGGTGGAGCAGTTCTTC; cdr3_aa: CASSGVYPPPVEQFF
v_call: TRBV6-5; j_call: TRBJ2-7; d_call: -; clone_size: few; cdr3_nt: TGTGCCAGCAGTTACTCTGGGTCACTCTACGGCGAGCAGTACTTC; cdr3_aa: CASSYSGSLYGEQYF
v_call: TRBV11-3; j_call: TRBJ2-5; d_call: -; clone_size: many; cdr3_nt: TGTGCCAGCAGCTTAGGGGGTTGGGAGACCCAGTACTTC; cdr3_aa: CASSLGGWETQYF
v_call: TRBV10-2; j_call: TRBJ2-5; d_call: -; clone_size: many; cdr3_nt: TGCGCCAGCAGGGGAGTCGGACCAACCTTCCAAGAGACCCAGTACTTC; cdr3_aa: CASRGVGPTFQETQYF
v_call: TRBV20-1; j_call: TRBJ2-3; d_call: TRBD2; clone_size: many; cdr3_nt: TGCAGTGCTCCGGGACTAGCGGAGAGAGATACGCAGTATTTT; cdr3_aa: CSAPGLAERDTQYF
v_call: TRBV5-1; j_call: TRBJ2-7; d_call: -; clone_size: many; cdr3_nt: TGCGCCAGCAGCTTCTCCGGAGGGGACGAGCAGTACTTC; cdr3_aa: CASSFSGGDEQYF
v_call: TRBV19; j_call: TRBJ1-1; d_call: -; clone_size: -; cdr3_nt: TGTGCCAGTAGCGGGCGAGGTGAAGCTTTCTTT; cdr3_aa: CASSGRGEAFF
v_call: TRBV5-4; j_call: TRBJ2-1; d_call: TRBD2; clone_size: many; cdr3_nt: TGTGCCAGCAGCCCAGCGGGAAGGAGCTCCTACAATGAGCAGTTCTTC; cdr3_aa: CASSPAGRSSYNEQFF
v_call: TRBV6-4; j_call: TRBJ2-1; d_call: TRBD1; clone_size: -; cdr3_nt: TGTGCCAGCAGTCTGGGACAGGGGGGATCCTACGAGCAGTTCTTC; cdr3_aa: CASSLGQGGSYEQFF
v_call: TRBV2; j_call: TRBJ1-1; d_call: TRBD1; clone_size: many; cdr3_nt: TGTGCCAGCAGACAGACAGGGTTGAACACTGAAGCTTTCTTT; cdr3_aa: CASRQTGLNTEAFF
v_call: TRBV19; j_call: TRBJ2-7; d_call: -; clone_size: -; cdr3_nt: TGTGCCAGTAGTTCTATGGGTTACGAGCAGTACTTC; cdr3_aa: CASSSMGYEQYF
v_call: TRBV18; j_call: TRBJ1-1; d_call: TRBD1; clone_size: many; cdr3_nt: TGTGCCAGCTCACCCGGACAGGACCCGAACACTGAAGCTTTCTTT; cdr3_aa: CASSPGQDPNTEAFF
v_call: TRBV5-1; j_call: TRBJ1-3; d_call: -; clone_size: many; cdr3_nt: TGCGCCAGCAGCCTCGGACAGACTACGGGAAACACCATATATTTT; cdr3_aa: CASSLGQTTGNTIYF
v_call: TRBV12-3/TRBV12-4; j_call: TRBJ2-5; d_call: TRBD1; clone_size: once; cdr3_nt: TGTGCCAGCGGACAGGGGGCGATCTCCAAGGGTGGAGAGACCCAGTACTTC; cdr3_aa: CASGQGAISKGGETQYF
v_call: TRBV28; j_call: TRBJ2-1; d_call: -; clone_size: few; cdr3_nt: TGTGCCAGCAGTTTCGGGGCGGGGGCGAAATACAATGAGCAGTTCTTC; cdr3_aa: CASSFGAGAKYNEQFF
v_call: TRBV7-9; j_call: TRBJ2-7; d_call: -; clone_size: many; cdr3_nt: TGTGCCAGCAGCTCCCGGGACACCGGTGCCGGGCAGTACTTC; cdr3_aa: CASSSRDTGAGQYF
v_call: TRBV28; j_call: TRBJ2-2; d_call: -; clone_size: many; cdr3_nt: TGTGCCAGCAGTTTAGTGAGGGCCGGGGAGCTGTTTTTT; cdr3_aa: CASSLVRAGELFF
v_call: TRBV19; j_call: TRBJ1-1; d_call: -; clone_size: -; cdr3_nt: TGTGCCAGTAGTATAGACTCGACATCGGGTGAAGCTTTCTTT; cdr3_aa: CASSIDSTSGEAFF
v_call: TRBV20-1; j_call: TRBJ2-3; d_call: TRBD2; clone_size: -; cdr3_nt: TGCAGTGCTACCCTCACCCCATCTAGCGGGGGTACAGATACGCAGTATTTT; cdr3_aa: CSATLTPSSGGTDTQYF
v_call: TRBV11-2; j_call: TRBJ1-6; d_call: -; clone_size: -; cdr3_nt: TGTGCCAGCAGCTTAGAGTCCGGAGGCGTCTGGCCCCTCCACTTT; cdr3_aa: CASSLESGGVWPLHF
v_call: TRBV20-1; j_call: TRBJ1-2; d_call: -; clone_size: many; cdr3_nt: TGCAGTGCTAGACATGTATCCAGGGGTCTCGGAGGCTACACCTTC; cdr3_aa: CSARHVSRGLGGYTF
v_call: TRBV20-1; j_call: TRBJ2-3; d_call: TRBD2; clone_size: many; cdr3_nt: TGCAGTGGTGGGGCTAGCGGGGGTAGCACAGATACGCAGTATTTT; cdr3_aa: CSGGASGGSTDTQYF